The clone carrying this T cell receptor (beta chain) occurred once. Repertoires were generated with immunoSEQ multiplex PCR, while TCRdb's copy carries only in-frame clones and drops some. Of 45,000 or so clones in the sample, approximately 96% were seen once. This sample is part of a study of T cell changes during pregnancy in multiple sclerosis. V trimming: 2 bases; J trimming: 4 bases; junction bases outside the gene matches: 4. Looked up from germline, CDR1 is SEHNR and CDR2 is FQNEAQ (reference sequence). This CDR3 contains 15 residues. V gene TRBV7-9 combines with J gene TRBJ2-5, with TRBD1 identical over 10 bases. The sequence was obtained from a female donor with multiple sclerosis, enrolled in a pregnancy study. Material: peripheral blood, obtained in the second trimester of pregnancy. The CDR3 bases are TGTGCCAGCAGCTTACCCGGGACAGGGGTAGAGACCCAGTACTTC. It is translated as CASSLPGTGVETQYF.